This is a list of T cell receptor beta chains from one sample in a study of human T cells and chemical hapten exposure. One entry per CDR3 protein results from TCRdb running MiXCR on the RACE reads. This sample has approximately 89,000 distinct CDR3 sequences, with roughly 10% found just once. The sequencing used whole blood, collected in connection with sensitization to the hapten diphenylcyclopropenone (DPC). These receptors originate from a woman aged 25 to 39 with alopecia areata. Some clones in this sample may be carry-over from other donors' samples. Each CDR3 is given with its conserved first and last residue. The D gene is left open where the match is weak. Some rows mark clone size as missing; the rest say once, few, many or name a class of expanded clone.

j_call | d_call | v_call | clone_size | cdr3_aa | cdr3_nt
TRBJ1-6 | TRBD1 | TRBV20-1 | many | CSARSDRDNSPLHF | TGCAGTGCTAGATCGGACAGGGATAATTCACCCCTCCACTTT
TRBJ1-6 | TRBD1 | TRBV20-1 | . | CSAYSGTGVSPLHF | TGCAGTGCTTACTCCGGGACAGGGGTTTCACCCCTCCACTTT
TRBJ1-3 | . | TRBV20-1 | few | CSAPIVSGNTIYF | TGCAGTGCTCCGATTGTCTCTGGAAACACCATATATTTT
TRBJ1-5 | . | TRBV2 | . | CASSGPGGNQPQHF | TGTGCCAGCAGTGGACCCGGGGGGAATCAGCCCCAGCATTTT
TRBJ2-7 | . | TRBV3-1 | many | CASSQGFRAAYEQYF | TGTGCCAGCAGCCAAGGATTTCGGGCGGCCTACGAGCAGTACTTC
TRBJ1-4 | . | TRBV5-1 | few | CASSFSQGIEKLFF | TGCGCCAGCAGCTTTTCTCAGGGGATTGAAAAACTGTTTTTT
TRBJ2-5 | . | TRBV7-6 | many | CASSFRPFSAITQETQYF | TGTGCCAGCAGCTTCAGACCCTTTAGCGCGATAACCCAAGAGACCCAGTACTTC
TRBJ2-2 | . | TRBV7-9 | many | CASSKGVDSNTGELFF | TGTGCCAGCAGCAAAGGGGTGGATTCGAACACCGGGGAGCTGTTTTTT
TRBJ2-3 | TRBD2 | TRBV9 | many | CASSRRTSGEIYTDTQYF | TGTGCCAGCAGTCGGAGAACTAGCGGGGAGATCTACACAGATACGCAGTATTTT
TRBJ1-5 | TRBD1 | TRBV28 | many | CASRRGQVSNQPQHF | TGTGCCAGCAGGAGGGGACAGGTTAGCAATCAGCCCCAGCATTTT
TRBJ1-2 | . | TRBV6-1 | few | CASSERQLYGYTF | TGTGCCAGCAGTGAAAGACAGCTATATGGCTACACCTTC
TRBJ1-1 | . | TRBV6-1 | many | CASSEGGTEAFF | TGTGCCAGCAGTGAGGGGGGCACTGAAGCTTTCTTT
TRBJ2-5 | TRBD1 | TRBV19 | . | CASSRPGQGKETQYF | TGTGCCAGTAGTCGACCGGGACAGGGTAAAGAGACCCAGTACTTC
TRBJ1-4 | . | TRBV4-1 | . | CASSLKQPTNEKLFF | TGCGCCAGCAGTCTAAAACAGCCAACTAATGAAAAACTGTTTTTT